The 32 T cell receptor beta chains below come from one sample, sequenced in a study of blood T cells in healthy people across ages. Next came a second PCR, run for about 7 to 12 cycles, which used a sample-barcoded 5' primer along with a J-beta primer mix. TCRdb called the 5' RACE reads again in MiXCR, with one record for every CDR3 protein. The table records about 2 million distinct CDR3 sequences, around 48% of them present only once. The sequencing sample was made of blood. These TCRs come from a woman between 40 and 55 years old in good health.

This clonotype was counted a few times. The V and J genes are TRBV6-2 or TRBV6-3 and TRBJ2-1; TRBD1 aligns across 8 bases. Germline loops: CDR1 MNHEY, CDR2 SVGEGT. V trimming: 8 bases; J trimming: 5 bases; junction bases outside the gene matches: 11. The CDR3 extends over 15 amino acids. The CDR3 here is CASLSGTGNHNEQFF. The CDR3 nucleotides read TGTGCCAGCCTGTCCGGGACAGGCAACCACAATGAGCAGTTCTTC.

V gene TRBV10-3 combines with J gene TRBJ1-5; D ambiguous. The V end was cut by 4 bases, the J end by 4 bases, with 11 bases between. The CDR3 consists of 14 residues. Germline V gives CDR1 ENHRY, CDR2 SYGVKD. The CDR3 here is CAISGEERNQPQHF. The CDR3 DNA follows: TGTGCCATCAGTGGGGAGGAGAGAAATCAGCCCCAGCATTTT.

This sequence joins TRBV27 and TRBJ2-5; no firm D call. The CDR3 is made up of 14 amino acids. Germline V gene sequence: CDR1 MNHEY, CDR2 SMNVEV (reference sequence). Trimming left V 5 bases short and J 1 base short, with 11 bases between. CDR3 DNA: TGTGCCAGCAGTAGCCAGGCCATCCAAGAGACCCAGTACTTC. Its translation is CASSSQAIQETQYF.

V is TRBV5-1 and J is TRBJ2-3; 8 bases match TRBD2. Germline V gene data show CDR1 as SGHRS and CDR2 as YFSETQ. V lost 6 bases to trimming and J lost 3 bases; unmatched junction nucleotides: 9. There are 15 residues in the CDR3. CDR3 DNA: TGCGCCAGCACTCAGGGAAGCGGGGGAACAGATACGCAGTATTTT. This sequence encodes CASTQGSGGTDTQYF.

This chain uses TRBV7-2 with TRBJ1-2; 7 bases agree with TRBD1. After removal of 5 bases from V and 5 bases from J, the junction contained 8 bases not matched to a gene. The CDR3 sequence is 14 residues long. Germline lookup yields CDR1 SGHTA and CDR2 FQGNSA. The CDR3 reads CASSPDRVRYGYTF. DNA of the CDR3: TGTGCCAGCAGCCCAGACAGGGTTCGGTATGGCTACACCTTC.

There are a few counts of this clonotype. The chain uses TRBV6-5 and TRBJ2-1; 9 bases map to TRBD2. Germline loops: CDR1 MNHEY, CDR2 SVGAGI. CDR3 length equals 12 residues. With 4 bases clipped from V and 10 bases from J, the junction kept 2 bases outside the gene matches. CDR3 bases: TGTGCCAGCAGTTCTAGCGGGGCGGAGCAGTTCTTC. Its protein is CASSSSGAEQFF.

The genes are TRBV7-3 and TRBJ2-3, with D possibly TRBD2 on 5 matching bases. The CDR3 has 15 residues. The germline CDR1 and CDR2 sequences are SGHTA and FQGTGA. V was cut by 4 bases and J by 5 bases, with 16 bases left in between. The CDR3 DNA follows: TGTGCCAGCAGCTCCACCGGGAACATTAGAGATACGCAGTATTTT. Translating it yields CASSSTGNIRDTQYF.

The V gene is TRBV10-3, the J gene TRBJ2-7; D could derive from TRBD1 or TRBD2 (5 bases each). The J call may be faulty, since TRBJ2-5 better matches the DNA end. CDR3 length equals 16 residues. The germline CDR1 and CDR2 sequences are ENHRY and SYGVKD. The CDR3: CAISDPFQGVTETQYF. The DNA for the CDR3 is TGTGCCATCAGTGATCCATTCCAGGGAGTGACAGAGACCCAGTACTTC.

This clonotype was picked up a small number of times. The gene calls are TRBV20-1 and TRBJ2-5; 11 bases are shared with TRBD1. Germline V gives CDR1 DFQATT, CDR2 SNEGSKA (reference sequence). This CDR3 has 13 amino acids. With V trimmed by 2 bases and J by 6 bases, 2 bases remained unmatched. As DNA, the CDR3 is TGCAGTGCTAGAAAGGACAGGGGGCAGACCCAGTACTTC. Encoded protein: CSARKDRGQTQYF.

CDR3 residues: CSARQGGGKTQYF. The CDR3 bases are TGCAGTGCTAGACAGGGGGGTGGAAAGACCCAGTACTTC. The chain is built from TRBV20-1 and TRBJ2-5, with D perhaps TRBD1 (7 bases). This CDR3 has 13 residues. Between the trimmed V and J ends, which lost 2 bases and 6 bases, there was a span of 13 bases. Germline V CDR1 and CDR2: DFQATT, SNEGSKA (reference sequence).

This clonotype was seen a few times. The V call is TRBV6-2 or TRBV6-3, the J call TRBJ2-3; D is unclear. CDR1 is MNHEY and CDR2 is SVGEGT in the germline V gene. This CDR3 is built from 18 residues. V gave up 1 base and J gave up 3 bases, with 20 bases separating them. The CDR3 loop is CASSYLGSLTEETDTQYF. The CDR3 bases are TGTGCCAGCAGTTACTTAGGGTCCCTCACCGAAGAAACAGATACGCAGTATTTT.

The CDR3 DNA reads TGCAGTGCTAGAATCGCCGAGAACTATGGCTACACCTTC. Amino acid sequence: CSARIAENYGYTF. This chain uses TRBV20-1 with TRBJ1-2, with D uncertain. The germline V gene has CDR1 DFQATT and CDR2 SNEGSKA (reference sequence). CDR3 length: 13 amino acids. Trimming removed 2 bases from V and 2 bases from J, with 9 bases in between.

This sequence joins TRBV20-1 and TRBJ2-7; D possibly uses TRBD1 or TRBD2 (5 bases each). Trimming removed 3 bases from V and 0 bases from J, with 12 bases in between. Germline values: CDR1 DFQATT, CDR2 SNEGSKA (reference sequence). The CDR3 contains 14 residues. In DNA form, the CDR3 reads TGCAGTGCTAGGGACGGGACGACCTCCTACGAGCAGTACTTC. Translating gives CSARDGTTSYEQYF.

The chain joins TRBV5-1 to TRBJ2-1; D possibly corresponds to TRBD2 (5 bases). The germline V and J ends were trimmed by 0 bases and 6 bases, with 16 bases remaining between them. Germline V gene data show CDR1 as SGHRS and CDR2 as YFSETQ. This CDR3 spans 16 amino acids. The DNA for the CDR3 is TGCGCCAGCAGCTTGGCCCCGGGGAGAGCCACCAATGAGCAGTTCTTC. Translation gives CASSLAPGRATNEQFF.

This chain joins TRBV6-2 or TRBV6-3 and TRBJ1-2; D might be TRBD1 (6 bases). Germline CDR1 reads MNHEY; CDR2 reads SVGEGT. The CDR3 runs 15 residues. Trimming pared 7 bases from V and 0 bases from J, leaving 15 bases between. CDR3 nucleotide sequence: TGTGCCAGCACTCCATGGACAGAATCTAACTATGGCTACACCTTC. Translation gives CASTPWTESNYGYTF.

This clonotype has a handful of counts. The V gene is TRBV27, the J gene TRBJ2-3; 11 bases line up with TRBD2. The CDR3 is 15 amino acids. Germline V gene lookup returns CDR1 MNHEY and CDR2 SMNVEV (reference sequence). The V segment lost 3 bases and the J segment 4 bases; nucleotides outside the gene matches: 3. The CDR3 sequence: CASSFSGGASDTQYF. CDR3 DNA: TGTGCCAGCAGTTTTAGCGGGGGGGCCTCAGATACGCAGTATTTT.

The V and J genes are TRBV20-1 and TRBJ2-7, with D possibly matching TRBD2 (6 bases). Per the germline V gene, CDR1 is DFQATT and CDR2 is SNEGSKA (reference sequence). The V end lost 6 bases, the J end lost 3 bases, and 21 bases lay between the germline ends. This CDR3 region has 15 residues. The CDR3 sequence: CSANQLGGAYYEQYF. The CDR3 DNA follows: TGCAGTGCGAACCAACTTGGAGGGGCTTACTACGAGCAGTACTTC.

CDR3 nucleotides: TGTGCCAGCAGTGAGATAGCGGGGGGCTCCTACGAGCAGTACTTC. It specifies CASSEIAGGSYEQYF. V and J are TRBV27 and TRBJ2-7; 10 bases fit TRBD2. Trimming cost V 5 bases and J 0 bases; bases outside gene matches: 4. This CDR3 region has 15 residues. Per germline, CDR1 MNHEY and CDR2 SMNVEV (reference sequence).

This clonotype has only a few counts. The J gene is TRBJ2-3, the V gene TRBV6-6, with TRBD2 matching over 10 bases. Germline V gene sequence: CDR1 MNHNY, CDR2 SVGAGI (reference sequence). The CDR3 has 16 amino acids. J lost 0 bases, V lost 3 bases, and 3 bases had no gene match. The CDR3 DNA follows: TGTGCCAGCAGTTATGCTAGCGGGGGAAGCACAGATACGCAGTATTTT. Protein sequence: CASSYASGGSTDTQYF.

The rearrangement uses TRBV20-1 and TRBJ2-1; D could derive from TRBD1 or TRBD2 (5 bases each). The CDR3 length is 13 residues. V was cut by 7 bases and J by 5 bases, with 15 bases left in between. Germline V lookup: CDR1 DFQATT, CDR2 SNEGSKA (reference sequence). The CDR3 nucleotides read TGCAGTGTTACAGGACTTACAGACAATGAGCAGTTCTTC. Its translation: CSVTGLTDNEQFF.

This clonotype was detected only a few times. This may arise from a read error, as a much more abundant clone is one base away. This chain links TRBV7-3 with TRBJ1-2; 8 nucleotides line up with TRBD1. The CDR3 consists of 13 residues. Trimming cost V 6 bases and J 6 bases; bases outside gene matches: 6. Germline V gene lookup returns CDR1 SGHTA and CDR2 FQGTGA. In DNA form, the CDR3 reads TGTGCCAGCAGTCCGACAGGGGACCATGGCTACACCTTC. Translated: CASSPTGDHGYTF.

This clonotype has at least ten counts. This rearrangement joins TRBV6-1 to TRBJ2-7, with D unresolved. In germline, CDR1 is MNHNS, CDR2 SASEGT. CDR3 length: 11 amino acids. V was cut by 3 bases and J by 3 bases, with 3 bases left in between. The CDR3 DNA is TGTGCCAGCAGTGACCTCTACGAGCAGTACTTC. As protein: CASSDLYEQYF.

The table lists this clonotype with a few counts. J is TRBJ2-5 and V is TRBV20-1, with D perhaps matching TRBD1 (5 bases). This CDR3 region has 14 residues. V was clipped by 4 bases and J by 3 bases, with 15 bases between them. Germline V lookup: CDR1 DFQATT, CDR2 SNEGSKA (reference sequence). The CDR3 region is CSAMVSGSKETQYF. In DNA, the CDR3 is TGCAGTGCTATGGTCTCAGGGTCGAAAGAGACCCAGTACTTC.

CDR3 bases: TGTGCCAGCAGCGATCAACAGGGATCGACAGATACGCAGTATTTT. Residues: CASSDQQGSTDTQYF. The gene calls are TRBV9 and TRBJ2-3; the D gene is possibly TRBD1 (6 bases). The CDR3 runs to 15 residues. V shed 3 bases and J shed 3 bases, with 14 bases lying between them. CDR1 SGDLS and CDR2 YYNGEE come from the germline V gene.

V is TRBV7-3 and J is TRBJ2-3, with TRBD2 identical over 15 bases. The CDR3 loop spans 17 amino acids. J lost 5 bases, V lost 4 bases, and 7 bases had no gene match. Germline V gene sequence: CDR1 SGHTA, CDR2 FQGTGA. Here the CDR3 reads CASSSGTSGGHGDTQYF. The CDR3 nucleotides read TGTGCCAGCAGCTCCGGGACTAGCGGGGGGCACGGAGATACGCAGTATTTT.

In regard to this clonotype: The missing conserved phenylalanine or tryptophan at the end of this CDR3 makes a read error likely. The gene calls are TRBV14 and TRBJ2-7; D perhaps matches TRBD1 (5 bases). The V end was cut by 0 bases, the J end by 1 base, with 10 bases between. The CDR3 contains 15 residues. Looked up from germline, CDR1 is SGHDN and CDR2 is FVKESK. As DNA, the CDR3 is TGTGCCAGCAGCCAAGAGCGGTACAGGTCCTACGAGCAGTACTTG. This encodes CASSQERYRSYEQYL.

The chain combines TRBV5-1 with TRBJ2-5; D might be TRBD2 (7 bases). CDR3 size: 15 residues. V was clipped by 2 bases and J by 1 base, with 12 bases between them. Germline CDR1 SGHRS, CDR2 YFSETQ. DNA of the CDR3: TGCGCCAGCAGCTTTGGGGGGGCCATCCAAGAGACCCAGTACTTC. Encoded protein: CASSFGGAIQETQYF.

J is TRBJ2-3 and V is TRBV4-3; 7 bases align to TRBD1. CDR1 is LGHNA and CDR2 is YSLEER in the germline V gene. The CDR3 is 15 amino acids. J was trimmed by 2 bases and V by 1 base; bases with no gene match: 3. As DNA, the CDR3 is TGCGCCAGCAGCCAAGGACAGGGAATCACAGATACGCAGTATTTT. Protein sequence: CASSQGQGITDTQYF.

V usage is TRBV11-1 and J usage is TRBJ1-2; the match to TRBD1 covers 10 bases. After removal of 5 bases from V and 9 bases from J, the junction contained 9 bases not matched to a gene. Germline CDR1 and CDR2: SGHAT and FQDESV (reference sequence). There are 14 residues in the CDR3. Written as DNA, the CDR3 is TGTGCCAGCAGCCTAGGGACAGGGGATGTGCGCTACACCTTC. Its translation is CASSLGTGDVRYTF. The full variable domain, rest sourced from reference TRBV11-1 and TRBJ1-2, is EAEVAQSPRYKITEKSQAVAFWCDPISGHATLYWYRQILGQGPELLVQFQDESVVDDSQLPKDRFSAERLKGVDSTLKIQPAELGDSAMYLCASSLGTGDVRYTFGSGTRLTVV.

V is TRBV7-2 and J is TRBJ2-3, with 8 bases that match TRBD1. Germline V lookup: CDR1 SGHTA, CDR2 FQGNSA. V gave up 4 bases and J gave up 4 bases; unmatched junction bases: 4. This CDR3 comprises 14 residues. CDR3 nucleotides: TGTGCCAGCAGCTCGACAGGGGCTGCAGATACGCAGTATTTT. This codes for CASSSTGAADTQYF.

The chain uses TRBV15 and TRBJ2-7; D gene uncertain. In germline, CDR1 is LNHNV, CDR2 YYDKDF (reference sequence). This CDR3 is built from 12 residues. V was clipped by 3 bases and J by 7 bases, with 10 bases between them. Written as DNA, the CDR3 is TGTGCCACCAGCAGGTCGACTGGGGAGCAGTACTTC. Residues: CATSRSTGEQYF.

J is TRBJ2-5 and V is TRBV5-1, with 8 bases aligning to TRBD2. V shed 4 bases, J shed 2 bases, and the junction held 13 bases outside the gene matches. The CDR3 covers 17 residues. CDR1 is SGHRS, CDR2 YFSETQ, per germline. Here the CDR3 reads CASSPWVAGKAQETQYF. CDR3 nucleotide sequence: TGCGCCAGCAGCCCCTGGGTAGCGGGGAAAGCGCAAGAGACCCAGTACTTC.